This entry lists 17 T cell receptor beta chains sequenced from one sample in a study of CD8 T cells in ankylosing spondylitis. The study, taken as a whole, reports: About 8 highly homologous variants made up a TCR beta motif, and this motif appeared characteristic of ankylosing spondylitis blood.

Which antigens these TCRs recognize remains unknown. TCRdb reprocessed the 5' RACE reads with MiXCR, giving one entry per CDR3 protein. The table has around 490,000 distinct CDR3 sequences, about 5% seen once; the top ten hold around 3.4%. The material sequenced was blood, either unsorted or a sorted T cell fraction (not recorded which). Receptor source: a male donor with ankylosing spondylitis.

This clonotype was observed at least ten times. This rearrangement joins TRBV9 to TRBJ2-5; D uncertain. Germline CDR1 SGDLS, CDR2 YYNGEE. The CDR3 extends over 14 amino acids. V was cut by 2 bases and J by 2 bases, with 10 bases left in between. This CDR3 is CASSVSVVQETQYF. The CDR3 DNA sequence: TGTGCCAGCAGCGTGTCGGTAGTTCAAGAGACCCAGTACTTC.

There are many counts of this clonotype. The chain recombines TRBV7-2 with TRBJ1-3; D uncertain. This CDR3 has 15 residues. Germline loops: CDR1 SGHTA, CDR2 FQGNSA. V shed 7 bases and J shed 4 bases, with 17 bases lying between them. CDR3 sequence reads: CASNGGLLKGNTIYF. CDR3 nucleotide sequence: TGTGCCAGCAATGGCGGCCTCTTGAAGGGAAACACCATATATTTT. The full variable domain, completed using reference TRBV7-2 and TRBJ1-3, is GAGVSQSPSNKVTEKGKDVELRCDPISGHTALYWYRQSLGQGLEFLIYFQGNSAPDKSGLPSDRFSAERTGGSVSTLTIQRTQQEDSAVYLCASNGGLLKGNTIYFGEGSWLTVV.

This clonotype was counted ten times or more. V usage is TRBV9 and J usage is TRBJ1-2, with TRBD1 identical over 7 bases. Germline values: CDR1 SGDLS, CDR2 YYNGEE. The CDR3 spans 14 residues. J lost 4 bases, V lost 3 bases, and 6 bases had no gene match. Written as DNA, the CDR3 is TGTGCCAGCAGCGCATGGACAGGATCCTATGGCTACACCTTC. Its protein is CASSAWTGSYGYTF.

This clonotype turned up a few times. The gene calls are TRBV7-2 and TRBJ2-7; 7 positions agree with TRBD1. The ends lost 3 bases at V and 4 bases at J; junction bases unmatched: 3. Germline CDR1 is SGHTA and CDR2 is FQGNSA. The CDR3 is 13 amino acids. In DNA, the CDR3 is TGTGCCAGCAGCTTGGACAGGCTTTACGAGCAGTACTTC. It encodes CASSLDRLYEQYF.

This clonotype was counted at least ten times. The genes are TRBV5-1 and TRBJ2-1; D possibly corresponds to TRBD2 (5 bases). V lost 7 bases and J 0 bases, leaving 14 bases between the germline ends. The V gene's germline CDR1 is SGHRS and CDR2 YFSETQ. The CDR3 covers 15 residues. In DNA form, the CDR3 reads TGCGCCAGCCGCCGGACGGGGAGCTCCTACAATGAGCAGTTCTTC. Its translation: CASRRTGSSYNEQFF.

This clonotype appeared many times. As DNA, the CDR3 is TGTGCCAGCAGCCCTAGGGACTATAACACAGATACGCAGTATTTT. Residues: CASSPRDYNTDTQYF. The J gene is TRBJ2-3, the V gene TRBV5-5; 7 nucleotides agree with TRBD2. In germline, CDR1 is SGHKS, CDR2 YYEKEE (reference sequence). The CDR3 has 15 residues. Trimming cost V 4 bases and J 2 bases; bases outside gene matches: 7.

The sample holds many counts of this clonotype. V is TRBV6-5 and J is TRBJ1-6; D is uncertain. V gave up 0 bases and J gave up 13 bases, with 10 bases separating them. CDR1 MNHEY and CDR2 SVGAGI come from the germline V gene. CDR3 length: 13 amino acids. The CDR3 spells CASSYSPVGPLHF. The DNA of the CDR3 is TGTGCCAGCAGTTACTCCCCCGTTGGGCCCCTCCACTTT.

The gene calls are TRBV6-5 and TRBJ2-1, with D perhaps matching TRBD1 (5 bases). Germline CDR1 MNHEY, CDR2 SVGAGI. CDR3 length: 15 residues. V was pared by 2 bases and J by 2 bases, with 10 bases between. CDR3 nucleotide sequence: TGTGCCAGCAGTTACATGGCAGGGCCCTACAATGAGCAGTTCTTC. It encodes CASSYMAGPYNEQFF.

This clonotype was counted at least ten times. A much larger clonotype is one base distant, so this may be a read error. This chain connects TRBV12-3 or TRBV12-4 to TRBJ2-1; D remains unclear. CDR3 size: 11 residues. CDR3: CACSSYNEQFF. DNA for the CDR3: TGTGCCTGCAGCTCCTACAATGAGCAGTTCTTC.

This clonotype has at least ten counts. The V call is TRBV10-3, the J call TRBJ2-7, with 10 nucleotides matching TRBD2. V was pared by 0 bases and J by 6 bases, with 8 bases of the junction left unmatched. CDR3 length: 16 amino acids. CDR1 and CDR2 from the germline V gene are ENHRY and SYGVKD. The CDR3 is CAISESTRLAGGEQYF. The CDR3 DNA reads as TGTGCCATCAGTGAGTCGACCAGGTTAGCGGGAGGCGAGCAGTACTTC.

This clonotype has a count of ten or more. The CDR3 DNA reads as TGCAGCGTTGAAGATTTTACGATAGGAGGGGCGACTACGCAGTATTTT. Translation: CSVEDFTIGGATTQYF. The rearrangement uses TRBV29-1 and TRBJ2-3, with D tentatively TRBD2 (6 bases). Per the germline V gene, CDR1 is SQVTM and CDR2 is ANQGSEA. The CDR3 has 16 amino acids. V was shortened by 0 bases and J by 8 bases, with 21 bases between the two germline ends.

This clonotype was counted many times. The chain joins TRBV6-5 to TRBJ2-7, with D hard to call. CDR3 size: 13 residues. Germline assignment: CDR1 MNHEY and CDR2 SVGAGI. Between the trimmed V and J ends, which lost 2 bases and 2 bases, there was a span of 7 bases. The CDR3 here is CASSYPGTYEQYF. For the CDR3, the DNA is TGTGCCAGCAGTTACCCTGGGACCTACGAGCAGTACTTC.

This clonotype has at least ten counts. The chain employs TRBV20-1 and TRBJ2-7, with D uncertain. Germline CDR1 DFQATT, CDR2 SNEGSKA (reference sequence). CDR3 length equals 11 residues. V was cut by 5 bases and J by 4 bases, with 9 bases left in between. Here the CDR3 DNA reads TGCAGTGCTGGTCCTCTGTACGAGCAGTACTTC. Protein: CSAGPLYEQYF.

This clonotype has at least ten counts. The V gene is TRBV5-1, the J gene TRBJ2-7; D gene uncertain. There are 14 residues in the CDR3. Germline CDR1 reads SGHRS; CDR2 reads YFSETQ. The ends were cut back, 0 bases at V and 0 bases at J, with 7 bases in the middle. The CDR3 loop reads CASSLDGSSYEQYF. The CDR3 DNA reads TGCGCCAGCAGCTTGGATGGCAGCTCCTACGAGCAGTACTTC. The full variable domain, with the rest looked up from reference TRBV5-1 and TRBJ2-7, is KAGVTQTPRYLIKTRGQQVTLSCSPISGHRSVSWYQQTPGQGLQFLFEYFSETQRNKGNFPGRFSGRQFSNSRSEMNVSTLELGDSALYLCASSLDGSSYEQYFGPGTRLTVT.

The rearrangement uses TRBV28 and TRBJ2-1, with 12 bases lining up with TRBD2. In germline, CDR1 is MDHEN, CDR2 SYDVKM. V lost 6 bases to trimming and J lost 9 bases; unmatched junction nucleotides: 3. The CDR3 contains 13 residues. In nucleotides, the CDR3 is TGTGCCAGCAGACTAGCGGGAGGTACTGAGCAGTTCTTC. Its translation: CASRLAGGTEQFF.

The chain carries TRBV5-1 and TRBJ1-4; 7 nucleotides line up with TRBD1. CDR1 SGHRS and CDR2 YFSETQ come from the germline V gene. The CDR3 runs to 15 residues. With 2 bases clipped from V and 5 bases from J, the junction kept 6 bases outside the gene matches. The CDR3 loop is CASSFGQVANEKLFF. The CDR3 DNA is TGCGCCAGCAGCTTCGGACAGGTGGCGAATGAAAAACTGTTTTTT. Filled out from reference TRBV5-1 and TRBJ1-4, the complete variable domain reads KAGVTQTPRYLIKTRGQQVTLSCSPISGHRSVSWYQQTPGQGLQFLFEYFSETQRNKGNFPGRFSGRQFSNSRSEMNVSTLELGDSALYLCASSFGQVANEKLFFGSGTQLSVL.

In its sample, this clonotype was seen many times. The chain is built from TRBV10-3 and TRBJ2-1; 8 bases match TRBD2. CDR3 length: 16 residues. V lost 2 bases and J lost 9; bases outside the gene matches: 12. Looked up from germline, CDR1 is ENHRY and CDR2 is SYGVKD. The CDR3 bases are TGTGCCATCAGTGAGAATCGAGGTAGCGGGATGACTGAGCAGTTCTTC. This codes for CAISENRGSGMTEQFF.